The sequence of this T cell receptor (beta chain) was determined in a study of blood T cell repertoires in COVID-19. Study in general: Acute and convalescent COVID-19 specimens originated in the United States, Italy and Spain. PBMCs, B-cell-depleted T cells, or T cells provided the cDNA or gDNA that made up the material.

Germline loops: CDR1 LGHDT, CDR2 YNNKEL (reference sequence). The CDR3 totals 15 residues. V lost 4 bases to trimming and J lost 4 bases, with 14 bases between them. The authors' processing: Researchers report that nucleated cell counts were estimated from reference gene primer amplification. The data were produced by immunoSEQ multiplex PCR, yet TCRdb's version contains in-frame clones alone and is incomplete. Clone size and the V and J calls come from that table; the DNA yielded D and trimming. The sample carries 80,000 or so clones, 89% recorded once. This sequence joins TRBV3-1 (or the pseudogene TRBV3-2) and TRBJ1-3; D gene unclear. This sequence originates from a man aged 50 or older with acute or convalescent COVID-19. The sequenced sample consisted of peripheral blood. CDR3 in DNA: TGTGCCAGCAGCCTAGGTACGGGTAGCGGAAACACCATATATTTT. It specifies CASSLGTGSGNTIYF.